Shown below are 19 T cell receptor beta chains from a single sample sequenced in a study of OX40 agonist ivuxolimab in advanced cancers. Sequencing was performed with immunoSEQ multiplex PCR; in TCRdb, only in-frame clones are kept and a portion is missing. The sample carries tens of thousands of clones, 70% to 90% recorded once. This specimen was CD4+ or CD8+ T cells sorted from blood, taken in a trial of the OX40 agonist ivuxolimab. The receptor source for this set is an adult with an advanced solid tumor such as melanoma, head and neck, liver or kidney cancer.

The chain is built from TRBV4-3 and TRBJ2-7; the D gene is possibly TRBD2 (6 bases). There are 17 residues in the CDR3. The germline V gene has CDR1 LGHNA and CDR2 YSLEER. V dropped 0 bases and J dropped 4 bases, with 19 bases sitting between them. The CDR3 protein is CASSQDRLGGGLYEQYF. As DNA, the CDR3 is TGCGCCAGCAGCCAAGATCGACTAGGTGGAGGGCTATACGAGCAGTACTTC.

The V call is TRBV6-1, the J call TRBJ1-5, with 7 bases that match TRBD1. Germline V gene data show CDR1 as MNHNS and CDR2 as SASEGT. The V and J ends lost 3 bases and 3 bases, in that order; junction bases with no gene match: 2. CDR3 size: 14 residues. In DNA form, the CDR3 reads TGTGCCAGCAGTGAGGGACAGCTCAATCAGCCCCAGCATTTT. Protein sequence: CASSEGQLNQPQHF.

The CDR3 spells CASSLGARNEQFF. Written as DNA, the CDR3 is TGTGCCAGCAGCTTAGGGGCGAGAAATGAGCAGTTCTTC. V and J are TRBV7-9 and TRBJ2-1; D gene unclear. The CDR3 contains 13 residues. The germline V gene has CDR1 SEHNR and CDR2 FQNEAQ (reference sequence). Trimming took 1 base from V and 7 from J, leaving 8 bases between them.

This clone was recorded only once. The genes are TRBV6-5 and TRBJ1-2; 9 nucleotides agree with TRBD1. Germline CDR1 and CDR2: MNHEY and SVGAGI. The CDR3 runs to 16 residues. V was clipped by 0 bases and J by 8 bases; unmatched bases: 10. CDR3 region: CASSYSAGTGRGGYTF. CDR3 nucleotide sequence: TGTGCCAGCAGTTACTCGGCCGGGACAGGGCGAGGGGGCTACACCTTC.

The chain has TRBV4-1 and TRBJ2-1, with 8 bases lining up with TRBD1. The germline CDR1 and CDR2 sequences are MGHRA and YSYEKL. V lost 4 bases and J lost 6; bases outside the gene matches: 8. The CDR3 consists of 15 residues. This chain's CDR3 is CASSRIGQGGNEQFF. Here the CDR3 DNA reads TGCGCCAGCAGCCGAATAGGACAGGGAGGCAATGAGCAGTTCTTC.

A remark on this clone: The junction shows a germline mismatch at one end, possibly a read error. Written as DNA, the CDR3 is TGCGCCAGCAGCCAAGATTGGGACAGTAACCAAGGGACCCAGTACTTC. Residues: CASSQDWDSNQGTQYF. This sequence joins TRBV4-3 and TRBJ2-5; TRBD1 matches at 7 bases. The CDR3 loop spans 16 amino acids. The germline gives CDR1 LGHNA, CDR2 YSLEER.

The DNA of the CDR3 is TGTGCCAGCAAACCCGGGACAGGGAACTATGGCTACACCTTC. Encoded protein: CASKPGTGNYGYTF. The chain employs TRBV27 and TRBJ1-2; 9 nucleotides agree with TRBD1. The CDR3 has 14 residues. J lost 2 bases, V lost 7 bases, and 5 bases had no gene match. From germline, CDR1 is MNHEY and CDR2 SMNVEV (reference sequence).

CDR3: CASSQGGQGDVLTF. The CDR3, as DNA: TGCGCCAGCAGCCAAGGTGGTCAGGGGGACGTCCTGACTTTC. The chain links TRBV4-1 to TRBJ2-6; the match to TRBD1 covers 7 bases. The CDR3 has 14 amino acids. Per the germline V gene, CDR1 is MGHRA and CDR2 is YSYEKL. V gave up 1 base and J gave up 11 bases; unmatched junction bases: 5.

The table lists this clone with a few counts. The V and J genes are TRBV5-1 and TRBJ2-1; D unclear. The CDR3 sequence is 15 residues long. Germline V lookup: CDR1 SGHRS, CDR2 YFSETQ. The germline V and J ends were trimmed by 1 base and 0 bases, with 8 bases remaining between them. The CDR3 here is CASSLLGFSYNEQFF. DNA for the CDR3: TGCGCCAGCAGCTTGTTGGGCTTCTCCTACAATGAGCAGTTCTTC. Based on the CDR3 plus reference TRBV5-1 and TRBJ2-1, the full variable domain is KAGVTQTPRYLIKTRGQQVTLSCSPISGHRSVSWYQQTPGQGLQFLFEYFSETQRNKGNFPGRFSGRQFSNSRSEMNVSTLELGDSALYLCASSLLGFSYNEQFFGPGTRLTVL.

The chain has TRBV11-2 and TRBJ2-2; D is undetermined. V lost 5 bases, J lost 0 bases, and 7 bases lay in between. Germline V gene lookup returns CDR1 SGHAT and CDR2 FQNNGV. CDR3 length: 14 amino acids. This CDR3 reads CASSPVANTGELFF. CDR3 nucleotides: TGTGCCAGCAGCCCCGTAGCGAACACCGGGGAGCTGTTTTTT.

V and J are TRBV27 and TRBJ2-7; weak D call: TRBD1 (6 bases). Trimming removed 5 bases from V and 7 bases from J, with 15 bases in between. Germline assignment: CDR1 MNHEY and CDR2 SMNVEV (reference sequence). CDR3 length: 13 residues. As DNA, the CDR3 is TGTGCCAGCAGTCTACAGGGACCCGCGGAGCAGTACTTC. Residues: CASSLQGPAEQYF.

The chain carries TRBV6-1 and TRBJ2-7; unclear D gene. Germline loops: CDR1 MNHNS, CDR2 SASEGT. The CDR3 contains 16 residues. V lost 1 base to trimming and J lost 0 bases, with 13 bases between them. The CDR3 loop is CASSEGPVPFSYEQYF. CDR3 sequence (DNA): TGTGCCAGCAGTGAAGGCCCGGTTCCCTTCTCCTACGAGCAGTACTTC.

DNA of the CDR3: TGTGCCAGCAGCGTAGGGGGGGTGAAAGGCGAGCAGTACTTC. This encodes CASSVGGVKGEQYF. The J gene is TRBJ2-7, the V gene TRBV9; possibly TRBD2 for D (6 bases). This CDR3 spans 14 amino acids. V lost 0 bases and J 6 bases, leaving 13 bases between the germline ends. The germline V gene has CDR1 SGDLS and CDR2 YYNGEE.

The gene calls are TRBV27 and TRBJ2-7; possibly TRBD2 for D (5 bases). Germline V lookup: CDR1 MNHEY, CDR2 SMNVEV (reference sequence). Trimming removed 4 bases from V and 0 bases from J, with 16 bases in between. The CDR3 runs to 16 residues. CDR3 residues: CASSSRFGVSSYEQYF. CDR3 DNA sequence: TGTGCCAGCAGTTCTCGGTTCGGGGTAAGCTCCTACGAGCAGTACTTC.

The chain couples TRBV7-6 to TRBJ2-7; D remains unclear. Germline CDR1 is SGHVS and CDR2 is FNYEAQ. The CDR3 extends over 15 amino acids. The V end was cut by 5 bases, the J end by 2 bases, with 16 bases between. The CDR3 spells CASSPDPGRAYEQYF. In nucleotides, the CDR3 is TGTGCCAGCAGCCCCGACCCCGGGCGAGCCTACGAGCAGTACTTC.

This chain connects TRBV19 to TRBJ1-5; D not certain. This CDR3 is built from 15 residues. The germline V gene has CDR1 LNHDA and CDR2 SQIVND (reference sequence). The V and J ends lost 0 bases and 2 bases respectively, with 8 bases between them. The CDR3 nucleotides read TGTGCCAGTAGTATAGACGGCATAGGCAATCAGCCCCAGCATTTT. This codes for CASSIDGIGNQPQHF.

The chain employs TRBV27 and TRBJ2-3; 9 nucleotides line up with TRBD1. This CDR3 has 15 residues. V gave up 9 bases and J gave up 4 bases; unmatched junction bases: 11. The germline CDR1 and CDR2 sequences are MNHEY and SMNVEV (reference sequence). CDR3 nucleotide sequence: TGTGCCAGTGGACGGGACAGGGAAGGTTCAGATACGCAGTATTTT. Translation gives CASGRDREGSDTQYF.

The chain links TRBV5-1 to TRBJ2-7, with D unclear. CDR3 length: 16 residues. The germline V and J ends were trimmed by 0 bases and 2 bases, with 15 bases remaining between them. Germline values: CDR1 SGHRS, CDR2 YFSETQ. The CDR3 bases are TGCGCCAGCAGCTTGGCCAGCCCGCCAGGACCCTACGAGCAGTACTTC. Translation gives CASSLASPPGPYEQYF.

CDR3 amino acids: CASSLERDYEQYF. The CDR3 nucleotides are TGTGCCAGCAGCTTAGAACGGGACTACGAGCAGTACTTC. V usage is TRBV11-2 and J usage is TRBJ2-7; perhaps TRBD2 as D (5 bases). V lost 0 bases and J 3 bases, leaving 6 bases between the germline ends. The V gene's germline CDR1 is SGHAT and CDR2 FQNNGV. CDR3 length equals 13 residues.